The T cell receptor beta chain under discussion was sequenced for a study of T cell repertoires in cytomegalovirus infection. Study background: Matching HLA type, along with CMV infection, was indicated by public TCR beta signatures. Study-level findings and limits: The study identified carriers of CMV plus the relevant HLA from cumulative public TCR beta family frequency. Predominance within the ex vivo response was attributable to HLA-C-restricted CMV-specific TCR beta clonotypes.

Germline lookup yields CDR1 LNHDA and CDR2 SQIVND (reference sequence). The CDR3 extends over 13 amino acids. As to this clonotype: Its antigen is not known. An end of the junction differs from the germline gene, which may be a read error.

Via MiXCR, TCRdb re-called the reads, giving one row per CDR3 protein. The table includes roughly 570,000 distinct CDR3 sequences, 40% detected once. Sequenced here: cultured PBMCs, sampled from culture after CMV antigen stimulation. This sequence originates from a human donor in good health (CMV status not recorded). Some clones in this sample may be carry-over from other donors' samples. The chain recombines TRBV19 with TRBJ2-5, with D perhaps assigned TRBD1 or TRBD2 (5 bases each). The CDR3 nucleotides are TGTGCCAGTACCCTGAGGGACCACCATCCCCAATACTTC. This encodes CASTLRDHHPQYF.